The T cell receptor (beta chain) described here comes from a study of blood T cell repertoires in COVID-19. Produced via immunoSEQ multiplex PCR; TCRdb's table is partial and in-frame only. Of around 500,000 clones in the sample, approximately 85% were seen once. The CDR3 covers 15 residues. Germline V lookup: CDR1 MDHEN, CDR2 SYDVKM. The V and J ends lost 6 bases and 3 bases respectively, with 17 bases between them. The TCR was taken from a human donor in a cohort sampled during active COVID-19. The rearrangement joins TRBV28 to TRBJ1-1; D perhaps matches TRBD1 (5 bases). The sample comprised peripheral blood. The CDR3 sequence: CASRIDSGPDTEAFF. The CDR3 DNA is TGTGCCAGCAGAATCGACAGTGGGCCGGACACTGAAGCTTTCTTT.